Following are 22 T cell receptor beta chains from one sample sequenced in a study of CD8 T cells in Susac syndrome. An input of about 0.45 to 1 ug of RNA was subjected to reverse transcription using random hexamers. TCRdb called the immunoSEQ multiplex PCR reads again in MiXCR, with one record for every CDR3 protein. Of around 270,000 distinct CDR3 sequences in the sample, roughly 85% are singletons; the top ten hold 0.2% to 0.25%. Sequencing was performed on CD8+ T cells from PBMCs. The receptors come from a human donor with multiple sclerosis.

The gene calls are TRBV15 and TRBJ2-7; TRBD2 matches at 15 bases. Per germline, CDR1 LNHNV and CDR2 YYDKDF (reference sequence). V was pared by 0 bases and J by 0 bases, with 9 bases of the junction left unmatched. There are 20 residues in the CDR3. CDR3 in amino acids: CATSRDAGTSGRKSSYEQYF. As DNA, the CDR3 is TGTGCCACCAGCAGAGATGCCGGGACTAGCGGGAGGAAGAGCTCCTACGAGCAGTACTTC.

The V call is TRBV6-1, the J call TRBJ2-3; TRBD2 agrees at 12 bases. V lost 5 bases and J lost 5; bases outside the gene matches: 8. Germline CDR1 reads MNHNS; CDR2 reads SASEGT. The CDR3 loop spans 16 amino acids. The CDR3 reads CASSPRTSGTVDTQYF. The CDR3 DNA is TGTGCCAGCAGTCCACGGACTAGCGGGACCGTAGATACGCAGTATTTT.

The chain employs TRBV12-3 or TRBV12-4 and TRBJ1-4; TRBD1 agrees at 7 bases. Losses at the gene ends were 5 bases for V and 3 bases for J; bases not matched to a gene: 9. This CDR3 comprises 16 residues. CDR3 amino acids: CASSRLRDSSNEKLFF. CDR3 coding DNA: TGTGCCAGCAGTCGCCTGAGGGACAGCTCTAATGAAAAACTGTTTTTT.

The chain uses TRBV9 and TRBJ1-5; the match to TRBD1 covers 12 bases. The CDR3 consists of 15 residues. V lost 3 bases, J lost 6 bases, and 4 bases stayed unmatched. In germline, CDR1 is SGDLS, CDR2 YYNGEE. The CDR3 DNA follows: TGTGCCAGCAGCGCGGGACAGGGGGCAGGTCAGCCCCAGCATTTT. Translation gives CASSAGQGAGQPQHF.

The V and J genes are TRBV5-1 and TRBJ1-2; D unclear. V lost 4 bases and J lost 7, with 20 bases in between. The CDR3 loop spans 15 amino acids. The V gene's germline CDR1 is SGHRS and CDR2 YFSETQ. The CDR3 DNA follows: TGCGCCAGCAGCCCCCAGGACCTAAAGCCGGGTGGCTACACCTTC. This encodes CASSPQDLKPGGYTF. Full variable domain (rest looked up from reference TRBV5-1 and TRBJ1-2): KAGVTQTPRYLIKTRGQQVTLSCSPISGHRSVSWYQQTPGQGLQFLFEYFSETQRNKGNFPGRFSGRQFSNSRSEMNVSTLELGDSALYLCASSPQDLKPGGYTFGSGTRLTVV.

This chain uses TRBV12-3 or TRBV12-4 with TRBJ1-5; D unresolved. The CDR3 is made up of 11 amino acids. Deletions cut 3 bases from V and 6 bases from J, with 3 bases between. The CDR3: CASSFIQPQHF. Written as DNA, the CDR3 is TGTGCCAGCAGTTTTATTCAGCCCCAGCATTTT.

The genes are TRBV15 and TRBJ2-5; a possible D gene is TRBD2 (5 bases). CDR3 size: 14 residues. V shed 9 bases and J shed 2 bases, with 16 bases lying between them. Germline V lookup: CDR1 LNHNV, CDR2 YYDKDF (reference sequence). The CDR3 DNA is TGTGCCACTACACCCGGACTTATACAAGAGACCCAGTACTTC. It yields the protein CATTPGLIQETQYF.

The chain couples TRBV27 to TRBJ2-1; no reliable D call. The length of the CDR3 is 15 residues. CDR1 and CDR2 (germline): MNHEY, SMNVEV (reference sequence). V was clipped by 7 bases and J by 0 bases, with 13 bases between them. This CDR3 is CASNPGALSYNEQFF. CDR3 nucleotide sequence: TGTGCCAGCAACCCTGGAGCGCTCTCCTACAATGAGCAGTTCTTC.

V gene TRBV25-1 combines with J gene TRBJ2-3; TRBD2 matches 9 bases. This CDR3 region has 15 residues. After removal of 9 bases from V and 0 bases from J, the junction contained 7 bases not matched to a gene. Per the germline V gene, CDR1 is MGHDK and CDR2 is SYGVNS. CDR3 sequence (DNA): TGTGCCAGGGGGTATCTAGCGGGGAGCACAGATACGCAGTATTTT. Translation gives CARGYLAGSTDTQYF.

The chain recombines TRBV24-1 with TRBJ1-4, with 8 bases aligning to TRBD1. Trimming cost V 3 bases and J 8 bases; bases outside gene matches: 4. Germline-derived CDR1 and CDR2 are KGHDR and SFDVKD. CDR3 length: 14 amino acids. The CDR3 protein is CATSDPRDREKLFF. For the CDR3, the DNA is TGTGCCACCAGTGATCCCCGGGACAGGGAAAAACTGTTTTTT.

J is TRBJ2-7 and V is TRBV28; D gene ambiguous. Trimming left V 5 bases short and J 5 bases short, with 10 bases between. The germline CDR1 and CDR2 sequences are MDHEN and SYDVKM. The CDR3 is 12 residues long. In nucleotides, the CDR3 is TGTGCCAGCAGTGGTTTTACTGACGAGCAGTACTTC. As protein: CASSGFTDEQYF.

The CDR3 DNA reads TGTGCCAGCAGTTTACCCCGGGAGTGGGACACTGAAGCTTTCTTT. This codes for CASSLPREWDTEAFF. The rearrangement joins TRBV28 to TRBJ1-1; D call uncertain. The CDR3 spans 15 residues. V lost 2 bases to trimming and J lost 3 bases, with 13 bases between them. CDR1 MDHEN and CDR2 SYDVKM come from the germline V gene.

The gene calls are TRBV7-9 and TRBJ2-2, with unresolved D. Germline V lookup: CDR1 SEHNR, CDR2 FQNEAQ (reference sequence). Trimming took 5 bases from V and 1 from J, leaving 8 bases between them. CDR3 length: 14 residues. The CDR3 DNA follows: TGTGCCAGCAGCGAGGTGCGGAACACCGGGGAGCTGTTTTTT. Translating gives CASSEVRNTGELFF.

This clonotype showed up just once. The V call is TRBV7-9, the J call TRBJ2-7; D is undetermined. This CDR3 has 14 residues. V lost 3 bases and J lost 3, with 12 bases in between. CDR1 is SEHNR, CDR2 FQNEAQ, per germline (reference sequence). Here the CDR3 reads CASSFTETLYEQYF. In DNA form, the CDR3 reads TGTGCCAGCAGCTTTACTGAGACACTCTACGAGCAGTACTTC.

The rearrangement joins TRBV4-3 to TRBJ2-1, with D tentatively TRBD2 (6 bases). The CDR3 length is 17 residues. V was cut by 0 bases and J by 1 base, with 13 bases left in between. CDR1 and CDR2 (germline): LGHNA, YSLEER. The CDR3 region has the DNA TGCGCCAGCAGCCAAGATCCAGCGGGTAGTTCCTACAATGAGCAGTTCTTC. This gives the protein CASSQDPAGSSYNEQFF.

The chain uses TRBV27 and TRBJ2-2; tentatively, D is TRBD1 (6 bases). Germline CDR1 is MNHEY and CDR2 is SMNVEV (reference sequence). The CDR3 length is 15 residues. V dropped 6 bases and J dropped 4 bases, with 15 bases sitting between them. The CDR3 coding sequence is TGTGCCAGCAGATCAGGGACACACAGCACCGGGGAGCTGTTTTTT. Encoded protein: CASRSGTHSTGELFF.

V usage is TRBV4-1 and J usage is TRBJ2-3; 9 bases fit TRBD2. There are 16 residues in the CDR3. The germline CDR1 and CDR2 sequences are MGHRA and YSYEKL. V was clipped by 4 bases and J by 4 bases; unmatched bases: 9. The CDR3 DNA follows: TGCGCCAGCAGCCCTCGGACTAGCGATTATTCAGATACGCAGTATTTT. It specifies CASSPRTSDYSDTQYF.

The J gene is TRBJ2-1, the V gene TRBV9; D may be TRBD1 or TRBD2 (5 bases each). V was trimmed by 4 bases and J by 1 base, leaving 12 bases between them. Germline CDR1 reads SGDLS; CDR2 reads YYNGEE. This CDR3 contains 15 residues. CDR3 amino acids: CASSPDEGSYNEQFF. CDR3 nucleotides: TGTGCCAGCAGCCCTGATGAGGGGTCCTACAATGAGCAGTTCTTC.

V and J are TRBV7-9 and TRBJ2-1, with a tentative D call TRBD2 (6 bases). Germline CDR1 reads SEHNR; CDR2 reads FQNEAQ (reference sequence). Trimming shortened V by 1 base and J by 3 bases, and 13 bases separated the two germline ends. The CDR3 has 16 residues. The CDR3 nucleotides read TGTGCCAGCAGCTTAGGATTTGGGCGGGACTACAATGAGCAGTTCTTC. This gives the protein CASSLGFGRDYNEQFF. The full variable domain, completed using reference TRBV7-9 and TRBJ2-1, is DTGVSQNPRHKITKRGQNVTFRCDPISEHNRLYWYRQTLGQGPEFLTYFQNEAQLEKSRLLSDRFSAERPKGSFSTLEIQRTEQGDSAMYLCASSLGFGRDYNEQFFGPGTRLTVL.

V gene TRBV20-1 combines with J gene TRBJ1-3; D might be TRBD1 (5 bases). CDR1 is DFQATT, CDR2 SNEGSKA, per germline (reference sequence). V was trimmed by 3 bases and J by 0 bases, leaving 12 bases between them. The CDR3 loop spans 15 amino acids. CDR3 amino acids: CSARGVGFSGNTIYF. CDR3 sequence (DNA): TGCAGTGCTAGGGGGGTCGGGTTCTCTGGAAACACCATATATTTT.

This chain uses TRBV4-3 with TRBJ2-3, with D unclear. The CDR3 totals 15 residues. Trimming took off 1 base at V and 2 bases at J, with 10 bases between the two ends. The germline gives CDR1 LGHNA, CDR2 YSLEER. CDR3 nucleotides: TGCGCCAGCAGCCAAGTTGAGTTTGCCACAGATACGCAGTATTTT. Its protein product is CASSQVEFATDTQYF.

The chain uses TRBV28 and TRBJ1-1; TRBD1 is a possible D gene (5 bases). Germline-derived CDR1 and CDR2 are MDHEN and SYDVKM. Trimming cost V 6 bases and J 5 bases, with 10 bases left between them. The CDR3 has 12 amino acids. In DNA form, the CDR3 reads TGTGCCAGCAGGGTGGGGGGGACTGAAGCTTTCTTT. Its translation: CASRVGGTEAFF.